The rows below give T cell receptor beta chains drawn from one sample of a study of shared clonotypes between healthy human individuals. Only in-frame clones appear in the TCRdb table, and some are missing; sequencing was by immunoSEQ multiplex PCR. The table has 2.5 million or so clones, more than 90% seen once; the top ten hold about 0.13%. Sequenced material: naive CD4+ T cells sorted from blood. These receptors came from a man in his late teens or twenties in good health. The CDR3 runs from the conserved cysteine through the conserved F or W. Fields, in order: clone size, D gene, J gene, V gene, CDR3 DNA, CDR3 protein. D genes are given only for firm matches. Expanded clones are given a class, and other clones once, few, many or no size at all.

>NA|TRBD1|TRBJ2-7|TRBV6-5
TGTGCCAGCAGTTACTCCGGGACAGGGGGTTACGAGCAGTACTTC
CASSYSGTGGYEQYF
>NA|TRBD2|TRBJ2-7|TRBV7-2
TGTGCCAGCAGCTTTGTAGCGGGGTACGAGCAGTACTTC
CASSFVAGYEQYF
>NA|TRBD1|TRBJ1-5|TRBV28
TGTGCCAGCAGCTTCGACAGGGTTAGCAATCAGCCCCAGCATTTT
CASSFDRVSNQPQHF
>once|NA|TRBJ2-2|TRBV6-5
TGTGCCAGCAGATATAGTGGAAACACCGGGGAGCTGTTTTTT
CASRYSGNTGELFF
>NA|TRBD1|TRBJ1-4|TRBV7-6
TGTGCCAGCAGCTTCAACAGGGGGCGAGCAACTAATGAAAAACTGTTTTTT
CASSFNRGRATNEKLFF
>once|NA|TRBJ2-1|TRBV7-2
TGTGCCAGCAGCTTAGCAGGTCGGGTGAACAATGAGCAGTTCTTC
CASSLAGRVNNEQFF
>NA|NA|TRBJ2-1|TRBV7-2
TGTGCCAGCAGCCCTGAACCCTGGTACAATGAGCAGTTCTTC
CASSPEPWYNEQFF
>NA|NA|TRBJ1-4|TRBV28
TGTGCCAGCAGCTTAACCTGGATTAGCCTTAATGAAAAACTGTTTTTT
CASSLTWISLNEKLFF
>NA|NA|TRBJ2-4|TRBV2
TGTGCCAGCAGTGGTCGCAGGGTTGCCAAAAACATTCAGTACTTC
CASSGRRVAKNIQYF
>NA|NA|TRBJ2-2|TRBV19
TGTGCCAGTAGTATCCTCAACACCGGGGAGCTGTTTTTT
CASSILNTGELFF
>once|NA|TRBJ2-5|TRBV7-9
TGTGCCAGCAGCTTAAGGGCTAGGCCGGAGACCCAGTACTTC
CASSLRARPETQYF
>NA|NA|TRBJ2-7|TRBV5-1
TGCGCCAGCAGGCGGACGGCGTCCTACGAGCAGTACTTC
CASRRTASYEQYF
>NA|NA|TRBJ1-3|TRBV11-2
TGTGCCAGCAGCTTCAGCAACTCTGGAAACACCATATATTTT
CASSFSNSGNTIYF
>NA|TRBD2|TRBJ2-1|TRBV7-2
TGTGCCAGCAGCCATGGACTAGTGGATGAGCAGTTCTTC
CASSHGLVDEQFF
>NA|TRBD1|TRBJ1-2|TRBV9
TGTGCCAGCAGCCCGACAGGGGAGGGCTATGGCTACACCTTC
CASSPTGEGYGYTF
>NA|NA|TRBJ2-3|TRBV11-2
TGTGCCAGCAGCTTAGTCGCGGGGCAGGTCACAGATACGCAGTATTTT
CASSLVAGQVTDTQYF
>NA|TRBD2|TRBJ2-7|TRBV4-2
TGTGCCAGCAGCCCAGGTGGTTCTGCGGGGGGAGGGGAGCAGTACTTC
CASSPGGSAGGGEQYF
>NA|TRBD1|TRBJ2-2|TRBV7-8
TGTGCCAGCAGCTTAGGACAGGGGGCGTCCACCGGGGAGCTGTTTTTT
CASSLGQGASTGELFF
>NA|TRBD1|TRBJ2-7|TRBV2
TGTGCCAGCAGTGTAGGACAGGGTGGGCACGAGCAGTACTTC
CASSVGQGGHEQYF
>NA|NA|TRBJ1-4|TRBV4-2
TGTGCCAGCAGCCAAGAGAGTGGGGAAAAACTGTTTTTT
CASSQESGEKLFF
>NA|TRBD2|TRBJ2-7|TRBV4-1
TGCGCCAGCAGCCATCCTACCAGCGGGAGTGGGTACGAGCAGTACTTC
CASSHPTSGSGYEQYF
>few|NA|TRBJ2-7|TRBV25-1
TGTGCCAGCAGTGAAGGGACACTCGAGCAGTACTTC
CASSEGTLEQYF
>NA|TRBD1|TRBJ2-7|TRBV9
TGTGCCAGCAGCCCGGGACAGGGTCGGCTATACGAGCAGTACTTC
CASSPGQGRLYEQYF
>NA|TRBD2|TRBJ2-3|TRBV27
TGTGCCAGCAGTTTATCGACTAGCGGAGGGGAGCCGCAGTATTTT
CASSLSTSGGEPQYF
>NA|TRBD2|TRBJ2-3|TRBV19
TGTGCCAGTAGTATTTTAGCGGGAGGAACAGATACGCAGTATTTT
CASSILAGGTDTQYF
>NA|TRBD2|TRBJ2-2|TRBV10-1
TGCGCCAGCAGTGAGCCTAGCGGGGGTGGCACCGGGGAGCTGTTTTTT
CASSEPSGGGTGELFF